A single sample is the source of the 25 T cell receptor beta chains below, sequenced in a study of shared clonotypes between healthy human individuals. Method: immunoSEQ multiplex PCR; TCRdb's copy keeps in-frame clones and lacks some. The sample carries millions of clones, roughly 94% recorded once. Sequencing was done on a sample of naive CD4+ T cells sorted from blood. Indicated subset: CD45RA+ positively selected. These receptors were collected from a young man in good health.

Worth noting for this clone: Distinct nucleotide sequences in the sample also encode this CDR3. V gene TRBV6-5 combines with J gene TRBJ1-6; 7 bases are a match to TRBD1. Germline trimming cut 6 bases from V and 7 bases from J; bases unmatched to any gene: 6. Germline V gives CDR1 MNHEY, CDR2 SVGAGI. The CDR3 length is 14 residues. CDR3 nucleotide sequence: TGTGCCAGCAGAACCGGGACAGCCAATTCACCCCTCCACTTT. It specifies CASRTGTANSPLHF.

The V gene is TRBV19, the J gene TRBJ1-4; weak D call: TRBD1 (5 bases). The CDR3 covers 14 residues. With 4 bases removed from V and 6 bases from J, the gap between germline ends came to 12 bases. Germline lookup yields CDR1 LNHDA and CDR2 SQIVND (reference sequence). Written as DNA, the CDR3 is TGTGCCAGTAGTACTCGGGAAGGGGATGAAAAACTGTTTTTT. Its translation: CASSTREGDEKLFF. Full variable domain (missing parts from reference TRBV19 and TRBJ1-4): DGGITQSPKYLFRKEGQNVTLSCEQNLNHDAMYWYRQDPGQGLRLIYYSQIVNDFQKGDIAEGYSVSREKKESFPLTVTSAQKNPTAFYLCASSTREGDEKLFFGSGTQLSVL.

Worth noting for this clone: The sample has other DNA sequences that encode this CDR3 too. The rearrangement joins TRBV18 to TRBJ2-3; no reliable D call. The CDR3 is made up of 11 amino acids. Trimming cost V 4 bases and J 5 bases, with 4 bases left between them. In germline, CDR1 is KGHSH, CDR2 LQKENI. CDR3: CASSLGDTQYF. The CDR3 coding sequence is TGTGCCAGCTCACTAGGAGATACGCAGTATTTT.

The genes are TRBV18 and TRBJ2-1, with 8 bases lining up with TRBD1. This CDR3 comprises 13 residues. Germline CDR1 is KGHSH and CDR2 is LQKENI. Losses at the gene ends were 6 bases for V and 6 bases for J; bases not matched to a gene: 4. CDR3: CASSLGQVNEQFF. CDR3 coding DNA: TGTGCCAGCTCCCTGGGACAGGTCAATGAGCAGTTCTTC.

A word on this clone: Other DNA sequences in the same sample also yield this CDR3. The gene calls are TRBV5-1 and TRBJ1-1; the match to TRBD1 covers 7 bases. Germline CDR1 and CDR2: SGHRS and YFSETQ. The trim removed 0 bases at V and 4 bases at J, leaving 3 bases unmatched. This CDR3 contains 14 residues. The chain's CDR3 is CASSLDRGGTEAFF. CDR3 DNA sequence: TGCGCCAGCAGCTTGGACAGGGGCGGCACTGAAGCTTTCTTT. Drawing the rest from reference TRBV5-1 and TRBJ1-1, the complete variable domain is KAGVTQTPRYLIKTRGQQVTLSCSPISGHRSVSWYQQTPGQGLQFLFEYFSETQRNKGNFPGRFSGRQFSNSRSEMNVSTLELGDSALYLCASSLDRGGTEAFFGQGTRLTVV.

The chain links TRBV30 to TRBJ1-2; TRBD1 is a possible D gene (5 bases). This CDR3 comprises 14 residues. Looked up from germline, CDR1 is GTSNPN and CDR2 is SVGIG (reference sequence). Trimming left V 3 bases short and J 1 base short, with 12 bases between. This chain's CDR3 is CAWRPKTVNYGYTF. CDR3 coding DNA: TGTGCCTGGAGGCCCAAGACAGTTAACTATGGCTACACCTTC.

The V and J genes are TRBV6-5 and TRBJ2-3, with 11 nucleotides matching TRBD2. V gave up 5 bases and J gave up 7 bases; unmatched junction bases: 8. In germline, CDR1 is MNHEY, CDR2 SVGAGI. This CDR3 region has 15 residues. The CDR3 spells CASSRSGTSGNTQYF. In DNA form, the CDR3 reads TGTGCCAGCAGTCGATCCGGGACTAGCGGAAATACGCAGTATTTT.

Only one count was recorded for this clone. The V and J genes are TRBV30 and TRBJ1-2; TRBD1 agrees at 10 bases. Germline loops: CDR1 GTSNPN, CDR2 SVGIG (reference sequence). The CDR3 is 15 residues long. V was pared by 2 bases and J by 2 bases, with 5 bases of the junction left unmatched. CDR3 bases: TGTGCCTGGAGTTTACCGGGACAGGGGAACTATGGCTACACCTTC. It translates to CAWSLPGQGNYGYTF.

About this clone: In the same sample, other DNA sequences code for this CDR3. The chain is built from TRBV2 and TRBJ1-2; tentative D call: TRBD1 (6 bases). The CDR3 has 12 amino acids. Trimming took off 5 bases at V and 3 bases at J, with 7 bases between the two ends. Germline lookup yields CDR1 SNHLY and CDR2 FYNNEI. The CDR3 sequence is CASSRQDYGYTF. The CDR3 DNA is TGTGCCAGCAGTCGACAGGACTATGGCTACACCTTC.

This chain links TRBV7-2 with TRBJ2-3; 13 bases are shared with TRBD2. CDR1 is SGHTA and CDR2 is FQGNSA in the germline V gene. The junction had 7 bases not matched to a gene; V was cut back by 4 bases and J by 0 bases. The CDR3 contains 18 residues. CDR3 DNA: TGTGCCAGCAGCTGGAGGGGGACTAGCGGGATCAGCACAGATACGCAGTATTTT. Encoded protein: CASSWRGTSGISTDTQYF. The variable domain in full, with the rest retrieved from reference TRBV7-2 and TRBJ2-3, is GAGVSQSPSNKVTEKGKDVELRCDPISGHTALYWYRQSLGQGLEFLIYFQGNSAPDKSGLPSDRFSAERTGGSVSTLTIQRTQQEDSAVYLCASSWRGTSGISTDTQYFGPGTRLTVL.

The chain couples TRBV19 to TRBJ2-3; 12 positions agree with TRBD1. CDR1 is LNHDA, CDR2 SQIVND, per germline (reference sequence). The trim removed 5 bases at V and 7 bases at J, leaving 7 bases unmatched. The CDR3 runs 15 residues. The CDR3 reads CASSSGTGGQHTQYF. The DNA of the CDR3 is TGTGCCAGTAGTTCCGGGACAGGGGGCCAGCATACGCAGTATTTT.

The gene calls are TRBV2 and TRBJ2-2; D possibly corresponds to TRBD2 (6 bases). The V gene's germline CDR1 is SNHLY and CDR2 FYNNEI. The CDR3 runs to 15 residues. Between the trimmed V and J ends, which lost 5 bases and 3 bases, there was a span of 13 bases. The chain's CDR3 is CASSPWTTYTGELFF. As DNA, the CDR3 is TGTGCCAGCAGTCCCTGGACTACTTACACCGGGGAGCTGTTTTTT.

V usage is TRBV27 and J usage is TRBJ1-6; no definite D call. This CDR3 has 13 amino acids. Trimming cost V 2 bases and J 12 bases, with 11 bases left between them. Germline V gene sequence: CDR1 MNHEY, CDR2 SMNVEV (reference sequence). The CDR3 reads CASSLETAGPLHF. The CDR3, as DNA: TGTGCCAGCAGTTTAGAGACTGCAGGACCCCTCCACTTT.

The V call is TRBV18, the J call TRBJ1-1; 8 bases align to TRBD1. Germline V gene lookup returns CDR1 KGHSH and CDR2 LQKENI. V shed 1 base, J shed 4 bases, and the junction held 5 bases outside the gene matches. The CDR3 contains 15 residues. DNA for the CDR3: TGTGCCAGCTCACCACTCCGGACAGGGCCCACTGAAGCTTTCTTT. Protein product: CASSPLRTGPTEAFF.

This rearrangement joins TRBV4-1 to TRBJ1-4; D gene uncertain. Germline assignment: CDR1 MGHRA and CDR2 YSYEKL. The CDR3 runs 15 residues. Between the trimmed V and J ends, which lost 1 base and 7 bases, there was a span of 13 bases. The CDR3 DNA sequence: TGCGCCAGCAGCCAAGTGGGTAGTCCTCTTGAAAAACTGTTTTTT. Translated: CASSQVGSPLEKLFF.

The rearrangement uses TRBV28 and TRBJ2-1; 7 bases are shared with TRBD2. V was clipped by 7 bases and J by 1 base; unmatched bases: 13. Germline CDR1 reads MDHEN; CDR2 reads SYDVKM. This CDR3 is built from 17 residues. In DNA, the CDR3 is TGTGCCAGCATTAGGGCGGGGGTCCTAATTTCCTACAATGAGCAGTTCTTC. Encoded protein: CASIRAGVLISYNEQFF.

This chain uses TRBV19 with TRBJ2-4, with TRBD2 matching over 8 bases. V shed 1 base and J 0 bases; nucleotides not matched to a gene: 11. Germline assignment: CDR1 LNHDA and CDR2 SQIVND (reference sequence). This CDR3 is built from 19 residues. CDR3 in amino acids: CASSIGILGTSGAKNIQYF. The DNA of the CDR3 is TGTGCCAGTAGTATAGGGATACTTGGTACTAGCGGAGCCAAAAACATTCAGTACTTC.

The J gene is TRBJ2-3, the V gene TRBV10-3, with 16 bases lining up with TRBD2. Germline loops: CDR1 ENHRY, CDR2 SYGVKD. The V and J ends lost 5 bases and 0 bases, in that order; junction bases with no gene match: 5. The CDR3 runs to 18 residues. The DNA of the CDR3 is TGTGCCATCAGTAAGGGACTAGCGGGGGGGCCGAGCACAGATACGCAGTATTTT. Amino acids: CAISKGLAGGPSTDTQYF.

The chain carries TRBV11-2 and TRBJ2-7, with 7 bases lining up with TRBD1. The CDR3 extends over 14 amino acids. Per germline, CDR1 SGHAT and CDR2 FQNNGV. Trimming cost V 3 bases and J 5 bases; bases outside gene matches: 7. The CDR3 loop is CASSFTGAFDEQYF. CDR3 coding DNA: TGTGCCAGCAGCTTCACAGGGGCGTTCGACGAGCAGTACTTC.

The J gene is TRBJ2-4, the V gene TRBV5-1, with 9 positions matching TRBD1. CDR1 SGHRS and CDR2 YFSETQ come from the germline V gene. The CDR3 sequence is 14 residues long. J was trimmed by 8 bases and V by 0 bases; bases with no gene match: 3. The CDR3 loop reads CASSLVGQGDIQYF. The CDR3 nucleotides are TGCGCCAGCAGCTTGGTGGGACAGGGTGACATTCAGTACTTC.

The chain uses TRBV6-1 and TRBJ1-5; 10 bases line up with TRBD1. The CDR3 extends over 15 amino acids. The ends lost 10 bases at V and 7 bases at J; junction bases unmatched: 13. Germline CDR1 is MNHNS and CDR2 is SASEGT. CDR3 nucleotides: TGTGCCATCACTTCCGGGACAGGGGCGGGGCAGCCCCAGCATTTT. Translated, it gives CAITSGTGAGQPQHF.

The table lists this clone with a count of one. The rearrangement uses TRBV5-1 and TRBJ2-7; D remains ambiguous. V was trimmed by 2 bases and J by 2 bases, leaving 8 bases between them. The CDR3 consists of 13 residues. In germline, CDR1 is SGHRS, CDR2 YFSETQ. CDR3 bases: TGCGCCAGCAGCTTACCATCAACCTACGAGCAGTACTTC. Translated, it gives CASSLPSTYEQYF.

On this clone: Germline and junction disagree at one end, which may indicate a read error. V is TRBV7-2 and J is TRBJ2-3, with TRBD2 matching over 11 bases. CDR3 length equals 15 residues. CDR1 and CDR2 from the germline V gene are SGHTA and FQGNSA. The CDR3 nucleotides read TGTGCCAGCAGCGTAGCGGGAGGGGGCACAGATACGCAGTATTTT. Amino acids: CASSVAGGGTDTQYF.

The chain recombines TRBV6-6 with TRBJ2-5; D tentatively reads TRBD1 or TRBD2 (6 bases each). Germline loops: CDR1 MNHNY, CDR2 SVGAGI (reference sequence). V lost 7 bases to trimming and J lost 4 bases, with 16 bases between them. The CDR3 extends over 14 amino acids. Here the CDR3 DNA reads TGTGCCAGCACCAAGCAGGGGACTGGAGAGACCCAGTACTTC. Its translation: CASTKQGTGETQYF.

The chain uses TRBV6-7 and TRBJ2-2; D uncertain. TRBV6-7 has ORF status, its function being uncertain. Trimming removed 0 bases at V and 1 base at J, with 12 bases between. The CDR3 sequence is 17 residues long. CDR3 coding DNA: TGTGCCAGCAGTTACTCGAATGATCTGATGAACACCGGGGAGCTGTTTTTT. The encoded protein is CASSYSNDLMNTGELFF.